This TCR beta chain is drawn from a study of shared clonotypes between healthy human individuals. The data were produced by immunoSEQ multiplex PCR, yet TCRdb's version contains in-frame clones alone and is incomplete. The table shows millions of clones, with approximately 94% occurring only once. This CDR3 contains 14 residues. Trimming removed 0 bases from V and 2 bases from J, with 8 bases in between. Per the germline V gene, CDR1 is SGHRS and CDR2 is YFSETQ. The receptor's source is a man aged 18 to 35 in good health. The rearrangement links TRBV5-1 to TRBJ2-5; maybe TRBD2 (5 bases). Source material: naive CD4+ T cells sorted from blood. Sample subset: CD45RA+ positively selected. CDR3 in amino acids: CASSLESGQETQYF. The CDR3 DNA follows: TGCGCCAGCAGCTTGGAGTCGGGGCAAGAGACCCAGTACTTC.